This T cell receptor (beta chain) was recorded in a study of blood T cell repertoires in COVID-19. In germline, CDR1 is MDHEN, CDR2 SYDVKM. Deletions cut 8 bases from V and 3 bases from J, with 28 bases between. This CDR3 is built from 18 residues. Generated by immunoSEQ multiplex PCR, the TCRdb table keeps only in-frame clones and is missing some. The repertoire holds around 200,000 clones, with about 90% as singletons. The chain is built from TRBV28 and TRBJ1-2; a possible D gene is TRBD1 (5 bases). The sample consisted of PBMCs or T cells enriched from blood (not recorded which). The clonotype originates from a woman aged 45-60 years in a cohort exposed to, infected with or recovered from COVID-19 (not recorded which). DNA of the CDR3: TGTGCCAGCCAATTTGAACCCGGGTGGACCTCGGGGGACTATGGCTACACCTTC. This gives the protein CASQFEPGWTSGDYGYTF.